This T cell receptor beta chain was captured by sequencing in a study of response to subunit inactivated influenza vaccine. On this clonotype itself: Its antigen remains unknown.

Germline loops: CDR1 SGHAT, CDR2 FQDESV (reference sequence). The CDR3 extends over 16 amino acids. Trimming cost V 1 base and J 2 bases; bases outside gene matches: 6. Each CDR3 protein gets one entry after TCRdb re-called the RT-PCR reads with MiXCR. This sample yields roughly 500,000 distinct CDR3 sequences, of which more than 15% are seen a single time; around 3% belongs to the top ten. Study outcomes and limitations: Each seasonal influenza vaccination, the authors suggested, recruits few new T cells.

V and J are TRBV11-1 and TRBJ2-7; TRBD1 matches 9 bases. Material: CD4+ T cells sorted from PBMCs, obtained around 25 months after vaccination. This receptor was taken from a man between 50 and 75 years old who received an inactivated influenza vaccine. The DNA for the CDR3 is TGTGCCAGCAGCTTAGTTCTTGGGACAGGGACCTACGAGCAGTACTTC. Protein product: CASSLVLGTGTYEQYF.